Shown below are 21 T cell receptor beta chains from a single sample sequenced in a study of T cell responses to AZD1222 COVID-19 vaccine. Sequencing was performed with immunoSEQ multiplex PCR; in TCRdb, only in-frame clones are kept and a portion is missing. The table shows 84,000 or so clones, with 86% occurring only once. The material sequenced was peripheral blood, taken on day 0 of AZD1222 vaccination. The receptors stem from an adult in good health.

The CDR3 bases are TGCAGTGCTAGTGGACAGGCGATTAATTCACCCCTCCACTTT. Its protein is CSASGQAINSPLHF. V and J are TRBV20-1 and TRBJ1-6, with 7 nucleotides matching TRBD1. The ends lost 3 bases at V and 6 bases at J; junction bases unmatched: 5. CDR1 and CDR2 (germline): DFQATT, SNEGSKA (reference sequence). CDR3 length: 14 amino acids.

The genes are TRBV29-1 and TRBJ1-2; perhaps TRBD1 as D (5 bases). V shed 6 bases and J shed 6 bases, with 11 bases lying between them. In germline, CDR1 is SQVTM, CDR2 ANQGSEA. The CDR3 length is 11 residues. Written as DNA, the CDR3 is TGCAGCGTGCAGGACACTCATGGCTACACCTTC. Amino acids: CSVQDTHGYTF.

The chain recombines TRBV5-5 with TRBJ1-5, with unresolved D. Germline V lookup: CDR1 SGHKS, CDR2 YYEKEE (reference sequence). This CDR3 contains 15 residues. V gave up 0 bases and J gave up 6 bases, with 13 bases separating them. The CDR3 region has the DNA TGTGCCAGCAGCTTGGCCCCGTTGCCGATTCAGCCCCAGCATTTT. Its protein is CASSLAPLPIQPQHF. Variable domain in full (rest from reference TRBV5-5 and TRBJ1-5): DAGVTQSPTHLIKTRGQQVTLRCSPISGHKSVSWYQQVLGQGPQFIFQYYEKEERGRGNFPDRFSARQFPNYSSELNVNALLLGDSALYLCASSLAPLPIQPQHFGDGTRLSIL.

The rearrangement joins TRBV28 to TRBJ1-5; 7 nucleotides agree with TRBD1. Trimming at V came to 4 bases and at J to 6 bases, leaving 6 bases not matched to a gene. The CDR3 runs to 14 residues. In germline, CDR1 is MDHEN, CDR2 SYDVKM. Here the CDR3 DNA reads TGTGCCAGCAGTTCAGGAGGGGGCGGTCAGCCCCAGCATTTT. As protein: CASSSGGGGQPQHF.

The chain carries TRBV19 and TRBJ2-5; 9 bases match TRBD2. The J segment lost 10 bases and the V segment lost 5 bases, leaving 8 bases of the junction unmatched. There are 13 residues in the CDR3. From germline, CDR1 is LNHDA and CDR2 SQIVND (reference sequence). The CDR3 sequence is CASSSLAGGDQYF. The CDR3 DNA reads TGTGCCAGTAGTTCACTAGCGGGTGGTGACCAGTACTTC. The full variable domain, rest sourced from reference TRBV19 and TRBJ2-5, is DGGITQSPKYLFRKEGQNVTLSCEQNLNHDAMYWYRQDPGQGLRLIYYSQIVNDFQKGDIAEGYSVSREKKESFPLTVTSAQKNPTAFYLCASSSLAGGDQYFGPGTRLLVL.

The V and J genes are TRBV3-1 (or the pseudogene TRBV3-2) and TRBJ2-1, with 7 bases fitting TRBD1. The germline V gene has CDR1 LGHDT and CDR2 YNNKEL (reference sequence). V lost 4 bases, J lost 4 bases, and 4 bases stayed unmatched. The CDR3 contains 14 residues. This chain's CDR3 is CASSPGQSYNEQFF. In DNA, the CDR3 is TGTGCCAGCAGCCCGGGACAGAGTTACAATGAGCAGTTCTTC.

The chain couples TRBV28 to TRBJ1-5; no clear D. The CDR3 covers 14 residues. Trimming left V 3 bases short and J 7 bases short, with 13 bases between. Looked up from germline, CDR1 is MDHEN and CDR2 is SYDVKM. CDR3 region: CASSLYQEEQPQHF. The CDR3 coding sequence is TGTGCCAGCAGTTTGTACCAGGAGGAGCAGCCCCAGCATTTT.

The rearrangement uses TRBV7-3 and TRBJ2-1, with a tentative D call TRBD2 (6 bases). The CDR3 length is 17 residues. Germline CDR1 is SGHTA and CDR2 is FQGTGA. Trimming removed 3 bases at V and 1 base at J, with 16 bases between. The CDR3 sequence: CASSLNPGGDSYNEQFF. The CDR3 nucleotides read TGTGCCAGCAGCTTGAACCCCGGGGGAGATTCCTACAATGAGCAGTTCTTC.

J is TRBJ2-2 and V is TRBV6-5, with D perhaps assigned TRBD1 or TRBD2 (5 bases each). V gave up 7 bases and J gave up 3 bases, with 12 bases separating them. The CDR3 is 14 residues long. Germline V CDR1 and CDR2: MNHEY, SVGAGI. In DNA form, the CDR3 reads TGTGCCAGCACCCCCGGGGCGGACACCGGGGAGCTGTTTTTT. Translating gives CASTPGADTGELFF.

Only one count was recorded for this clone. In nucleotides, the CDR3 is TGTGCCAGTCCGACAGGGGGTAATCAGCCCCAGCATTTT. Amino acids: CASPTGGNQPQHF. The rearrangement uses TRBV19 and TRBJ1-5; 9 bases are shared with TRBD1. This CDR3 has 13 residues. V shed 8 bases, J shed 4 bases, and the junction held 3 bases outside the gene matches. CDR1 and CDR2 (germline): LNHDA, SQIVND (reference sequence).

The genes are TRBV10-3 and TRBJ1-2, with D perhaps TRBD1 (6 bases). The ends were cut back, 4 bases at V and 4 bases at J, with 16 bases in the middle. This CDR3 is built from 15 residues. The germline V gene encodes CDR1 ENHRY and CDR2 SYGVKD. DNA for the CDR3: TGTGCCATCAGTGGGGGACACAGAGAGGGCTATGGCTACACCTTC. Translation gives CAISGGHREGYGYTF.

The chain couples TRBV19 to TRBJ1-3; D not certain. The CDR3 covers 16 residues. Germline V lookup: CDR1 LNHDA, CDR2 SQIVND (reference sequence). Trimming shortened V by 7 bases and J by 0 bases, and 16 bases separated the two germline ends. The CDR3: CASTLVLGSSGNTIYF. The CDR3 DNA sequence: TGTGCCAGTACCCTCGTTTTGGGAAGCTCTGGAAACACCATATATTTT.

CDR3 DNA sequence: TGTGCCAGCAGTTACGGGGCAGGGACTTCCTACGAGCAGTACTTC. The encoded protein is CASSYGAGTSYEQYF. The chain employs TRBV6-5 and TRBJ2-7; D is possibly TRBD2 (6 bases). Germline lookup yields CDR1 MNHEY and CDR2 SVGAGI. The germline V and J ends were trimmed by 2 bases and 1 base, with 12 bases remaining between them. This CDR3 comprises 15 residues.

This chain links TRBV3-1 (or the pseudogene TRBV3-2) with TRBJ2-3; 8 nucleotides line up with TRBD2. The J segment lost 2 bases and the V segment lost 0 bases, leaving 7 bases of the junction unmatched. The germline V gene has CDR1 LGHDT and CDR2 YNNKEL (reference sequence). The CDR3 runs to 17 residues. CDR3 region: CASSQEKIAGTTDTQYF. In DNA form, the CDR3 reads TGTGCCAGCAGCCAAGAAAAGATAGCGGGGACCACAGATACGCAGTATTTT.

This chain uses TRBV7-3 with TRBJ2-1; D remains unclear. V was pared by 4 bases and J by 5 bases, with 9 bases between. Looked up from germline, CDR1 is SGHTA and CDR2 is FQGTGA. The CDR3 covers 13 residues. CDR3 coding DNA: TGTGCCAGCAGCTCCTCGCACGACAATGAGCAGTTCTTC. The encoded protein is CASSSSHDNEQFF.

V gene TRBV27 combines with J gene TRBJ2-3; D gene ambiguous. The germline gives CDR1 MNHEY, CDR2 SMNVEV (reference sequence). V was clipped by 4 bases and J by 3 bases, with 14 bases between them. This CDR3 is built from 15 residues. CDR3 bases: TGTGCCAGCAGTTCCGCTCAGCTTAATACAGATACGCAGTATTTT. As protein: CASSSAQLNTDTQYF.

In its sample, this clone was seen once. This chain's CDR3 is CASSPDRGRVGNQPQHF. In DNA, the CDR3 is TGTGCCAGCAGCCCTGACAGGGGAAGGGTTGGCAATCAGCCCCAGCATTTT. The V gene is TRBV12-1, the J gene TRBJ1-5; the listed D gene, TRBD1, was not tested against the DNA. TRBV12-1 is listed as a pseudogene. This CDR3 has 17 amino acids.

V gene TRBV29-1 combines with J gene TRBJ2-7, with 7 bases fitting TRBD1. Per the germline V gene, CDR1 is SQVTM and CDR2 is ANQGSEA. The CDR3 extends over 15 amino acids. Trimming removed 4 bases from V and 0 bases from J; junction bases left unmatched: 9. CDR3 region: CSVGSRDRGSYEQYF. The CDR3 coding sequence is TGCAGCGTTGGGTCCCGGGACAGAGGCTCCTACGAGCAGTACTTC.

This clone was detected once. The V gene is TRBV7-2, the J gene TRBJ1-4, with D possibly TRBD1 on 6 matching bases. This CDR3 has 14 residues. From germline, CDR1 is SGHTA and CDR2 FQGNSA. V gave up 2 bases and J gave up 5 bases, with 9 bases separating them. The CDR3 DNA follows: TGTGCCAGCAGCTTAAACAGGGTAAATGAAAAACTGTTTTTT. This sequence encodes CASSLNRVNEKLFF.

The chain carries TRBV6-5 and TRBJ1-5; D unclear. The CDR3 runs to 16 residues. Germline-derived CDR1 and CDR2 are MNHEY and SVGAGI. V lost 4 bases to trimming and J lost 2 bases, with 15 bases between them. The CDR3 nucleotides are TGTGCCAGCAGTTTAACCATTGAAATGGGCAATCAGCCCCAGCATTTT. Translating gives CASSLTIEMGNQPQHF.

The J gene is TRBJ2-6, the V gene TRBV7-3; no clear D gene. The CDR3 totals 13 residues. Trimming left V 5 bases short and J 4 bases short, with 6 bases between. Germline loops: CDR1 SGHTA, CDR2 FQGTGA. The CDR3 reads CASSPTGANVLTF. As DNA, the CDR3 is TGTGCCAGCAGCCCGACGGGGGCCAACGTCCTGACTTTC.